This T cell receptor (beta chain) was retrieved from a study of siplizumab effects on memory and regulatory T cells. As to this clone: The sample contains more than one DNA sequence encoding this CDR3.

The germline CDR1 and CDR2 sequences are MDHEN and SYDVKM. This CDR3 is built from 15 residues. The germline V and J ends were trimmed by 3 bases and 0 bases, with 9 bases remaining between them. Profiled with immunoSEQ multiplex PCR; TCRdb holds only in-frame clones, not every one. The sample has around 100,000 clones, about 94% seen once. The sequence came from a human donor in good health. What was sequenced was non-Treg CD4+ T cells sorted from blood. V gene TRBV28 combines with J gene TRBJ1-5; D not certain. The CDR3 DNA is TGTGCCAGCAGTTTGGGAGGGAATAGCAATCAGCCCCAGCATTTT. Translated, it gives CASSLGGNSNQPQHF.